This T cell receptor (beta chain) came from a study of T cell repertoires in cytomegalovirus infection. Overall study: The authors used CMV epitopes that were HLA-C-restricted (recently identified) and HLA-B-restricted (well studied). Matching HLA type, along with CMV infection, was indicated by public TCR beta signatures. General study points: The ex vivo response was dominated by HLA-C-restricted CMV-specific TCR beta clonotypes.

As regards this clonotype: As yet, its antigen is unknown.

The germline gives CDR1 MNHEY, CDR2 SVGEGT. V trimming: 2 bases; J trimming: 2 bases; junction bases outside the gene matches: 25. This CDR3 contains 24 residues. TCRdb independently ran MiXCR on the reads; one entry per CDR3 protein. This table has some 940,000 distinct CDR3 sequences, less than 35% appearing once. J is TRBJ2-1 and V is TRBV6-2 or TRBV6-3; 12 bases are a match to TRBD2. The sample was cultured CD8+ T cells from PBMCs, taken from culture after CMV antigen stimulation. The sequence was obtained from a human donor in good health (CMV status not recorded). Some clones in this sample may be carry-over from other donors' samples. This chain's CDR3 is CASSYPGTENSSGGATSTYNEQFF. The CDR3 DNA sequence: TGTGCCAGCAGTTACCCGGGGACAGAAAACTCTAGCGGGGGGGCCACGTCCACCTACAATGAGCAGTTCTTC.